This entry concerns a single T cell receptor beta chain. The data derive from a study of T cells in Graves' hyperthyroidism and ophthalmopathy. Researchers amplified the TCR beta CDR3 regions from RNA transcripts. HTBI primers were the set used in a first-round RT-PCR of the TCR CDR3. TCRdb independently ran MiXCR on the multiplex PCR reads; one entry per CDR3 protein. The sample has 750,000 to 900,000 distinct CDR3 sequences; about two fifths are singletons. Unmatched junction bases numbered 3, after V lost 0 bases and J lost 9 bases. CDR1 is SGHRS and CDR2 is YFSETQ in the germline V gene. The length of the CDR3 is 15 residues.

The receptor was derived from a man younger than 35 with Graves' hyperthyroidism. The source material was blood. This sequence joins TRBV5-1 and TRBJ1-6; 10 bases are a match to TRBD1. The CDR3 DNA follows: TGCGCCAGCAGCTTGGGCGGACAGGGGGTTTCACCCCTCCACTTT. This translates into CASSLGGQGVSPLHF.